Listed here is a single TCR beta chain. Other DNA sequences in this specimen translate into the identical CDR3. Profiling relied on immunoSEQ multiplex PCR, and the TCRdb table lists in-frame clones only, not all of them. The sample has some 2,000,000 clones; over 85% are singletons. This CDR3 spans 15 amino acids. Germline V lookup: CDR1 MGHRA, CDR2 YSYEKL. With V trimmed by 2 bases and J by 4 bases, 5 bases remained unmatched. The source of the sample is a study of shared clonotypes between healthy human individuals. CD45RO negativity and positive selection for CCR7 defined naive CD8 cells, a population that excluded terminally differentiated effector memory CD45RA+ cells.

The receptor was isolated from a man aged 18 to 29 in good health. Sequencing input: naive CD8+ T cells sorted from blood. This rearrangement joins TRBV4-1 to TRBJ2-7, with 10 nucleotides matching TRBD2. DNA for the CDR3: TGCGCCAGCAGCCAATCGCTAGCGGGAGCATACGAGCAGTACTTC. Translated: CASSQSLAGAYEQYF.